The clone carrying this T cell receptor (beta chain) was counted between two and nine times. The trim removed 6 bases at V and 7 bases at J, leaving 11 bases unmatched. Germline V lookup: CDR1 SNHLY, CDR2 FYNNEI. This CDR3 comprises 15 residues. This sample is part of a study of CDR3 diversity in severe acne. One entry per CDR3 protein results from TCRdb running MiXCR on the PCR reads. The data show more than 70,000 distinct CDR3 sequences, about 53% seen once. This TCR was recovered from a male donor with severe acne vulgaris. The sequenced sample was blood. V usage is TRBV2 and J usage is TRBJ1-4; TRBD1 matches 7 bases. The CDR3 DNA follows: TGTGCCAGCAGGGGGGGGACAGCCGGGATTGAAAAACTGTTTTTT. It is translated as CASRGGTAGIEKLFF.